The 32 T cell receptor beta chains listed next were all sequenced from one sample in a study of shared clonotypes between healthy human individuals. Naive-designated CD8 cells lacked CD45RO, were positively enriched for CCR7, and omitted terminally differentiated effector memory CD45RA+ cells. Method: immunoSEQ multiplex PCR; TCRdb's copy keeps in-frame clones and lacks some. The sample has about 2 million clones; over 85% are singletons. The specimen was naive CD8+ T cells sorted from blood. The receptors here all came from a man younger than 30 in good health.

The CDR3 loop reads CASSPRQGPRDEQYF. The CDR3, as DNA: TGTGCCAGCAGCCCCCGACAGGGCCCGAGGGACGAGCAGTACTTC. This chain joins TRBV7-9 and TRBJ2-7; 7 positions agree with TRBD1. Germline V gives CDR1 SEHNR, CDR2 FQNEAQ (reference sequence). V trimming: 5 bases; J trimming: 5 bases; junction bases outside the gene matches: 12. The CDR3 has 15 amino acids. The variable domain in full, completed from reference TRBV7-9 and TRBJ2-7, reads DTGVSQNPRHKITKRGQNVTFRCDPISEHNRLYWYRQTLGQGPEFLTYFQNEAQLEKSRLLSDRFSAERPKGSFSTLEIQRTEQGDSAMYLCASSPRQGPRDEQYFGPGTRLTVT.

The chain carries TRBV4-1 and TRBJ2-1; D gene uncertain. The CDR3 runs to 13 residues. Trimming shortened V by 2 bases and J by 15 bases, and 17 bases separated the two germline ends. The germline V gene has CDR1 MGHRA and CDR2 YSYEKL. CDR3 residues: CASSQNTPDSSFF. The CDR3 bases are TGCGCCAGCAGCCAAAACACCCCCGACTCCTCGTTCTTC.

CDR3 residues: CASSLGGGAPAEQFF. Written as DNA, the CDR3 is TGTGCCAGCAGCTTAGGGGGGGGCGCCCCGGCTGAGCAGTTCTTC. The rearrangement uses TRBV11-1 and TRBJ2-1, with a possible D match to TRBD2 (7 bases). The CDR3 spans 15 residues. V was clipped by 1 base and J by 9 bases, with 16 bases between them. In germline, CDR1 is SGHAT, CDR2 FQDESV (reference sequence).

The chain combines TRBV6-9 with TRBJ2-1, with D tentatively TRBD1 (6 bases). Germline values: CDR1 MNHGY, CDR2 SVAAGI. The CDR3 consists of 15 residues. Trimming shortened V by 7 bases and J by 7 bases, and 20 bases separated the two germline ends. The chain's CDR3 is CASNCCSRGTNEQFF. In DNA form, the CDR3 reads TGTGCCAGCAATTGCTGTTCCAGGGGTACGAATGAGCAGTTCTTC.

This clone appeared a single time. The chain employs TRBV5-6 and TRBJ2-7; 8 bases line up with TRBD1. V was pared by 3 bases and J by 2 bases, with 10 bases of the junction left unmatched. The CDR3 runs 16 residues. Germline V gene data show CDR1 as SGHDT and CDR2 as YYEEEE. The chain's CDR3 is CASSWLMAGGPYEQYF. The CDR3 DNA follows: TGTGCCAGCAGCTGGTTAATGGCAGGGGGCCCCTACGAGCAGTACTTC.

This chain uses TRBV29-1 with TRBJ2-7, with D perhaps given as TRBD1 or TRBD2 (5 bases each). Deletions cut 5 bases from V and 0 bases from J, with 11 bases between. This CDR3 has 13 residues. Germline V gene data show CDR1 as SQVTM and CDR2 as ANQGSEA. The CDR3 is CSVCPGSSYEQYF. CDR3 DNA sequence: TGCAGCGTTTGCCCAGGGAGCTCCTACGAGCAGTACTTC.

As concerns this clone: Additional DNA sequences in this sample encode the identical CDR3. The chain joins TRBV7-2 to TRBJ2-7; maybe TRBD1 (6 bases). With 2 bases removed from V and 3 bases from J, the gap between germline ends came to 8 bases. The germline CDR1 and CDR2 sequences are SGHTA and FQGNSA. The CDR3 totals 13 residues. CDR3 protein: CASSLQGNYEQYF. The CDR3 region has the DNA TGTGCCAGCAGCTTACAGGGGAACTACGAGCAGTACTTC.

The chain carries TRBV7-9 and TRBJ2-4; 12 nucleotides align to TRBD2. CDR3 size: 15 residues. J gave up 8 bases and V 3 bases, and 5 bases lay outside the gene matches. Germline CDR1 is SEHNR and CDR2 is FQNEAQ (reference sequence). This chain's CDR3 is CASSFPSGGEDIQYF. CDR3 coding DNA: TGTGCCAGCAGCTTCCCTAGCGGGGGGGAGGACATTCAGTACTTC.

The chain combines TRBV7-9 with TRBJ2-7; D is possibly TRBD1 or TRBD2 (5 bases each). This CDR3 is 16 amino acids long. Trimming took off 4 bases at V and 3 bases at J, with 19 bases between the two ends. Germline V gene data show CDR1 as SEHNR and CDR2 as FQNEAQ (reference sequence). CDR3 bases: TGTGCCAGCAGCTCCCGCCGGTTGGGGGTAGGCTACGAGCAGTACTTC. It codes for CASSSRRLGVGYEQYF.

This chain uses TRBV29-1 with TRBJ2-2, with D tentatively TRBD2 (6 bases). V lost 5 bases to trimming and J lost 0 bases, with 10 bases between them. Germline CDR1 is SQVTM and CDR2 is ANQGSEA. The CDR3 is 14 amino acids. For the CDR3, the DNA is TGCAGCGTTATACTAGCACCGAACACCGGGGAGCTGTTTTTT. Translation gives CSVILAPNTGELFF.

This clone was recorded a few times. The V gene is TRBV5-1, the J gene TRBJ1-2; D not certain. Germline V CDR1 and CDR2: SGHRS, YFSETQ. Trimming pared 0 bases from V and 7 bases from J, leaving 1 base between. This CDR3 contains 10 residues. CDR3 coding DNA: TGCGCCAGCAGCTTGGGTGGCTACACCTTC. Amino acids: CASSLGGYTF.

V and J are TRBV9 and TRBJ2-3; 7 nucleotides agree with TRBD1. Germline lookup yields CDR1 SGDLS and CDR2 YYNGEE. This CDR3 spans 17 amino acids. V shed 4 bases, J shed 4 bases, and the junction held 15 bases outside the gene matches. The CDR3 DNA follows: TGTGCCAGCAGCACCCCCCTTGACAGGGTCGGGGCAGATACGCAGTATTTT. It specifies CASSTPLDRVGADTQYF.

About this clone itself: The sample carries other DNA sequences with the same CDR3. This rearrangement joins TRBV6-5 to TRBJ1-1; D is possibly TRBD1 (6 bases). Germline values: CDR1 MNHEY, CDR2 SVGAGI. The CDR3 consists of 13 residues. V was cut by 5 bases and J by 0 bases, with 7 bases left in between. CDR3 bases: TGTGCCAGCAGTAGGACAGTGAACACTGAAGCTTTCTTT. Translation gives CASSRTVNTEAFF.

The CDR3 region is CASSIRQTYEQYF. The CDR3 region has the DNA TGTGCCAGCAGCATAAGACAGACCTACGAGCAGTACTTC. This rearrangement joins TRBV5-6 to TRBJ2-7; a possible D gene is TRBD1 (5 bases). This CDR3 is built from 13 residues. Germline-derived CDR1 and CDR2 are SGHDT and YYEEEE. The V end lost 4 bases, the J end lost 2 bases, and 10 bases lay between the germline ends.

In DNA form, the CDR3 reads TGTGCCACATCAGTCCGGGACCCAACCTACGAGCAGTACTTC. This gives the protein CATSVRDPTYEQYF. The J gene is TRBJ2-7, the V gene TRBV19; perhaps D is TRBD1 or TRBD2 (5 bases each). Germline V CDR1 and CDR2: LNHDA, SQIVND (reference sequence). The CDR3 consists of 14 residues. The V end was cut by 10 bases, the J end by 2 bases, with 18 bases between.

In the case of this clone: This CDR3 is also generated by other DNA sequences in the sample. The chain combines TRBV5-4 with TRBJ2-2; 11 bases agree with TRBD2. Germline CDR1 reads SGHNT; CDR2 reads YYREEE (reference sequence). The CDR3 consists of 15 residues. V gave up 2 bases and J gave up 4 bases; unmatched junction bases: 1. CDR3 DNA: TGTGCCAGCAGCTTCCTAGCGGGAGGCACCGGGGAGCTGTTTTTT. This encodes CASSFLAGGTGELFF.

This chain connects TRBV6-5 to TRBJ2-4; D unclear. CDR1 and CDR2 (germline): MNHEY, SVGAGI. Trimming cost V 5 bases and J 1 base, with 9 bases left between them. This CDR3 region has 14 residues. The CDR3 bases are TGTGCCAGCAGTCCTTTCTCTGCCAAAAACATTCAGTACTTC. It is translated as CASSPFSAKNIQYF.

Concerning this clone itself: Other DNA sequences from this sample encode an identical CDR3 as well. The chain has TRBV5-4 and TRBJ2-3; possible D gene TRBD1, 5 bases. The CDR3 runs to 14 residues. Trimming removed 2 bases at V and 0 bases at J, with 7 bases between. Germline V gene data show CDR1 as SGHNT and CDR2 as YYREEE (reference sequence). CDR3 in amino acids: CASSFQGSTDTQYF. DNA of the CDR3: TGTGCCAGCAGCTTCCAGGGAAGCACAGATACGCAGTATTTT.

The genes are TRBV5-6 and TRBJ2-7; 7 positions agree with TRBD2. The CDR3 consists of 15 residues. Trimming removed 4 bases from V and 3 bases from J; junction bases left unmatched: 10. Looked up from germline, CDR1 is SGHDT and CDR2 is YYEEEE. In DNA form, the CDR3 reads TGTGCCAGCAGCCGAATGGGGGAGGGCCTCTACGAGCAGTACTTC. Residues: CASSRMGEGLYEQYF.

The CDR3 loop reads CSVESPQGTATYEQYF. DNA for the CDR3: TGCAGCGTTGAGTCCCCCCAAGGGACAGCGACGTACGAGCAGTACTTC. This chain uses TRBV29-1 with TRBJ2-7, with 7 bases identical to TRBD1. V lost 3 bases and J lost 4; bases outside the gene matches: 15. The CDR3 consists of 16 residues. Germline V gene sequence: CDR1 SQVTM, CDR2 ANQGSEA.

V is TRBV27 and J is TRBJ2-3; 7 bases are a match to TRBD1. The V gene's germline CDR1 is MNHEY and CDR2 SMNVEV (reference sequence). CDR3 size: 16 residues. The V gene end was trimmed by 5 bases and the J gene end by 1 base; junction bases not matched to a gene: 9. CDR3 protein: CASSPSPGQRTDTQYF. CDR3 nucleotides: TGTGCCAGCAGTCCGTCGCCGGGACAGCGCACAGATACGCAGTATTTT.

The chain is built from TRBV2 and TRBJ2-7; TRBD1 might be the D (7 bases). This CDR3 is built from 16 residues. Trimming stripped 8 bases from V and 1 base from J, with 21 bases between. In germline, CDR1 is SNHLY, CDR2 FYNNEI. The CDR3: CASEARGASLSYEQYF. In nucleotides, the CDR3 is TGTGCCAGCGAAGCCAGGGGGGCCTCTTTATCCTACGAGCAGTACTTC.

CDR3 coding DNA: TGCGCCAGCAGCTTCATCGGGGCAGGTGATGAAGCTTTCTTT. Amino acids: CASSFIGAGDEAFF. The chain has TRBV5-1 and TRBJ1-1; D is possibly TRBD1 (5 bases). With 2 bases removed from V and 7 bases from J, the gap between germline ends came to 15 bases. CDR1 and CDR2 (germline): SGHRS, YFSETQ. This CDR3 comprises 14 residues.

The genes are TRBV4-1 and TRBJ1-2; TRBD1 matches 12 bases. Germline lookup yields CDR1 MGHRA and CDR2 YSYEKL. J gave up 6 bases and V 3 bases, and 5 bases lay outside the gene matches. The CDR3 has 15 amino acids. CDR3 nucleotide sequence: TGCGCCAGCAGCCAGCCGGGACAGGGGGCAGATGGCTACACCTTC. It specifies CASSQPGQGADGYTF.

The chain couples TRBV9 to TRBJ1-6; D call uncertain. The CDR3 length is 14 residues. The germline V and J ends were trimmed by 1 base and 7 bases, with 9 bases remaining between them. Germline lookup yields CDR1 SGDLS and CDR2 YYNGEE. The CDR3 DNA reads TGTGCCAGCAGCGTATCGGCCGGCAATTCACCCCTCCACTTT. It codes for CASSVSAGNSPLHF.

The genes are TRBV29-1 and TRBJ1-1, with D uncertain. Trimming pared 7 bases from V and 0 bases from J, leaving 9 bases between. This CDR3 has 12 residues. Germline V lookup: CDR1 SQVTM, CDR2 ANQGSEA. This CDR3 is CSAEDLNTEAFF. The DNA for the CDR3 is TGCAGCGCTGAGGATTTGAACACTGAAGCTTTCTTT.

This chain joins TRBV10-2 and TRBJ1-1; D is possibly TRBD1 (5 bases). V was cut by 7 bases and J by 0 bases, with 12 bases left in between. Germline loops: CDR1 WSHSY, CDR2 SAAADI. The CDR3 runs to 14 residues. The CDR3 protein is CASNLDSLNTEAFF. The CDR3 DNA sequence: TGCGCCAGCAACCTAGACAGCCTGAACACTGAAGCTTTCTTT.

The J gene is TRBJ1-1, the V gene TRBV6-5; TRBD1 might be the D (5 bases). The germline CDR1 and CDR2 sequences are MNHEY and SVGAGI. The CDR3 has 16 amino acids. V was cut by 2 bases and J by 4 bases, with 17 bases left in between. CDR3 region: CASSYVGAKGITEAFF. CDR3 DNA: TGTGCCAGCAGTTACGTAGGGGCAAAGGGAATCACTGAAGCTTTCTTT.

The chain combines TRBV5-8 with TRBJ2-2, with D perhaps TRBD2 (6 bases). The CDR3 runs to 15 residues. V shed 7 bases and J shed 3 bases, with 16 bases lying between them. From germline, CDR1 is SGHTS and CDR2 YDEGEE. The CDR3 sequence is CASGRLVSHTGELFF. CDR3 DNA: TGTGCCAGCGGTCGACTAGTCTCTCACACCGGGGAGCTGTTTTTT.

This clone was counted once. J is TRBJ2-5 and V is TRBV19; D gene unclear. V lost 8 bases to trimming and J lost 5 bases, with 15 bases between them. Germline loops: CDR1 LNHDA, CDR2 SQIVND (reference sequence). The CDR3 is made up of 13 amino acids. CDR3 amino acids: CASSFPPSETQYF. CDR3 sequence (DNA): TGTGCCAGTTCTTTTCCCCCCAGCGAGACCCAGTACTTC.

This chain uses TRBV6-5 with TRBJ2-1, with 9 bases lining up with TRBD1. The CDR3 has 15 amino acids. With 4 bases clipped from V and 6 bases from J, the junction kept 7 bases outside the gene matches. Germline assignment: CDR1 MNHEY and CDR2 SVGAGI. The CDR3 DNA reads as TGTGCCAGCAGTTCACTAGGGACAGGGATCAATGAGCAGTTCTTC. Translation: CASSSLGTGINEQFF.

The CDR3 DNA reads TGTGCCAGTGGACTATCCTCCTACAATGAGCAGTTCTTC. Amino acids: CASGLSSYNEQFF. This chain links TRBV19 with TRBJ2-1; a weak D match, TRBD2 (6 bases). CDR1 and CDR2 (germline): LNHDA, SQIVND (reference sequence). This CDR3 is built from 13 residues. The V gene lost 8 bases and the J gene lost 0 bases, with 8 bases spanning the gap.